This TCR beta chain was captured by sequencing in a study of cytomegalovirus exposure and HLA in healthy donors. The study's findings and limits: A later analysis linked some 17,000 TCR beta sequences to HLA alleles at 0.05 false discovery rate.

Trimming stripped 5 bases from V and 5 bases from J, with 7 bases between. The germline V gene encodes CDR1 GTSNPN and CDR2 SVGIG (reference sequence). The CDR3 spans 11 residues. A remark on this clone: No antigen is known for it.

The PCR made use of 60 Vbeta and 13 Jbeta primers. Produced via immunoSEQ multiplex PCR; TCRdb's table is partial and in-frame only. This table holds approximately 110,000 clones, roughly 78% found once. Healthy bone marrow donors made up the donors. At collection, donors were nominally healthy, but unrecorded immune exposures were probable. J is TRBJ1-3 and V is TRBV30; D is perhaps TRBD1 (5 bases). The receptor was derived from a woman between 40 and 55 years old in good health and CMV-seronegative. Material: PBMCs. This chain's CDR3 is CAWDRRNTIYF. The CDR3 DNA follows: TGTGCCTGGGACAGAAGAAACACCATATATTTT.